This T cell receptor beta chain was recovered during a study of Ad26.COV2.S vaccination and SARS-CoV-2 variants (dated by TCRdb to the early 2020s). For the study in its entirety: Donors in the vaccine arm were drawn from COV1001, a multicentre, randomized, double-blind, placebo-controlled phase I-IIa trial testing Ad26.COV2.S in healthy adults. Ad26.COV2.S was administered intramuscularly at a dose of 5x10^10 or 1x10^11 viral particles, either as one shot or as two shots given 56 days apart. Sequencing of the TCRbeta repertoire served to evaluate the specificity and breadth of SARS-CoV-2-reactive T cell receptors following Ad26.COV2.S vaccination. The TCR-sequenced set comprised approximately 30 samples: some 19 Ad26.COV2.S vaccine recipients, 5 placebo recipients and 8 SARS-CoV-2 convalescent individuals. Trial participants were randomized into five groups of five: low-dose or high-dose Ad26.COV2.S given once or twice, or placebo on both occasions. Throughout the experiments and outcome assessment, investigators stayed blinded to trial group allocation. Study-level results and caveats: Substantial breadth of spike-specific CD8+ and CD4+ T cell responses was reported after vaccination. The study was not powered for comparison of responses between vaccine doses or regimens. The authors noted that total T cell responses may have been underestimated by the TCR breadth and depth analyses. Non-spike TCR breadth was comparable between vaccine and placebo recipients, consistent with the vaccine containing only spike. Higher spike-specific TCR breadth was observed in Ad26.COV2.S recipients than in placebo recipients (P = 0.0014).

Turning to this clone: It has no known antigen specificity. No base quality values were provided; no much bigger clone lies one nucleotide off.

The immunoSEQ Assay was used to sequence TCRbeta CDR3 regions. After extraction, genomic DNA underwent amplification by bias-controlled multiplex PCR, followed by high-throughput sequencing. The published analysis was carried out like this. To quantify the absolute abundance of every unique TCRbeta CDR3 region, sequences were collapsed and filtered. T cell fraction was estimated by normalizing TCRbeta template counts to usable DNA, with usable DNA measured through amplification of reference genes found in all nucleated cells. Repertoire TCRs were annotated as SARS-CoV-2-specific when V gene, CDR3 amino acid sequence and J gene were exactly matched to a known reactive TCR set. The reference SARS-CoV-2 TCR set came from MIRA and was filtered for enrichment in COVID-19-positive ImmuneCODE repertoires, removing public or cross-reactive TCRs. Using the MIRA antigens, annotated TCRs were further analysed by specific ORF or by position within an ORF. Breadth was defined as annotated unique rearrangements over total unique productive rearrangements; depth was the summed frequency of those rearrangements. TCR breadth was compared between groups using two-sided Wilcoxon rank-sum tests. TCRdb re-hosts the immuneACCESS table, in-frame sequences only. Its copies lack some clones; in the studies checked, an unresolved V gene accounts for under half of them, and the cause for the rest is not known. The V and J calls and clone size come from that table; D and trimming were worked out from the DNA. Within this sample are about 680,000 clones, with 70% to 90% of them counted one time only. The ten largest clones add up to approximately 1.5% of the sample.

For CDR1 and CDR2, the germline V gene lists KGHDR and SFDVKD. The CDR3 sequence holds 13 residues, the cysteine and phenylalanine included. The CDR3 DNA has 39 bases and is translated from base 1. V loses 9 bases of germline sequence and J loses 4 bases, and the interval between the two ends is 11 bases. In light of the paper, this sample's treatment or condition label describes: roughly 18 received Ad26.COV2.S at low or high dose, single or two shots; 5 received placebo; per-sample allocation not given. Repertoires of vaccine and placebo recipients were sequenced from samples collected on day 63 after the first injection. Cohort 1b enrolled about 25 adults aged 18-55 years at a single site in Boston, USA, between 29 July and 7 August 2020. As a vaccine, Ad26.COV2.S was a replication-incompetent adenovirus type 26 vector that expressed a prefusion-stabilized SARS-CoV-2 spike protein derived from the original Wuhan strain.

The source was peripheral blood, collected in a trial of Ad26.COV2.S vaccine versus placebo. The clonotype comes from a person aged 18-60 years who received the Ad26.COV2.S COVID-19 vaccine or a placebo. The rearrangement joined TRBV24-1 to TRBJ2-2; there is no confident call for the D gene. The CDR3 is CATRSPSTGELFF. The DNA sequence is as follows: TGTGCCACCCGCTCGCCGAGCACCGGGGAGCTGTTTTTT.